This T cell receptor (beta chain) was sequenced for a study of tumor-infiltrating lymphocytes in oesophageal squamous cell carcinoma. V dropped 1 base and J dropped 6 bases, with 7 bases sitting between them. The CDR3 is 13 residues long. Germline CDR1 and CDR2: LGHNT and FRNRAP. A single record per CDR3 protein comes from TCRdb applying MiXCR to the PCR reads. The sample lists 9,000 to 13,000 distinct CDR3 sequences, roughly three fifths seen once, with around 35% in the top ten. Sequences were obtained from esophageal tumor tissue. The rearrangement links TRBV12-5 to TRBJ2-1; D is unclear. The TCR was taken from a male donor with esophageal squamous cell carcinoma. CDR3 loop: CASGLGRFNEQFF. The CDR3 DNA is TGTGCTAGTGGTTTGGGGAGATTCAATGAGCAGTTCTTC.